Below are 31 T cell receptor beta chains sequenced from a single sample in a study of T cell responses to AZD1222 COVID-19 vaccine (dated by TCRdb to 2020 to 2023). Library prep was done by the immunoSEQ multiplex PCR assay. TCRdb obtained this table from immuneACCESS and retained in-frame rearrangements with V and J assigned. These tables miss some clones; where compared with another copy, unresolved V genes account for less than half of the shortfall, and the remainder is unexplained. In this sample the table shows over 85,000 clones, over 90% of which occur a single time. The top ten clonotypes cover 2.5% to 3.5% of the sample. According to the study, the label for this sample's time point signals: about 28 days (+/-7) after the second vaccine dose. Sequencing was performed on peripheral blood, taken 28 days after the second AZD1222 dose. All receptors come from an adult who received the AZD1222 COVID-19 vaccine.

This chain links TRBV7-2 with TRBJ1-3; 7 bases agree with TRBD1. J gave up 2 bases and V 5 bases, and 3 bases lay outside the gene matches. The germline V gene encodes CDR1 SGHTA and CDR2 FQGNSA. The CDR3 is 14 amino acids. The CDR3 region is CASSPQGAGNTIYF. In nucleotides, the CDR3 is TGTGCCAGCAGCCCCCAGGGGGCTGGAAACACCATATATTTT.

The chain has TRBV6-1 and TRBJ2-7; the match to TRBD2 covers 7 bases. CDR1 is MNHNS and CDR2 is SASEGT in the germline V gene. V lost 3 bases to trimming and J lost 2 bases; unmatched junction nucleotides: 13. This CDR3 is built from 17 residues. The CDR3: CASSDRLAGVGPYEQYF. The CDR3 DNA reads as TGTGCCAGCAGTGACCGGCTTGCGGGGGTTGGACCCTACGAGCAGTACTTC.

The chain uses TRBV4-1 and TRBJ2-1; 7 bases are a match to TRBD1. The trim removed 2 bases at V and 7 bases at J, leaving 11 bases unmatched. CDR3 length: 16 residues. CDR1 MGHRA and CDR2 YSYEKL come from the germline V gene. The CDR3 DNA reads TGCGCCAGCAGCCAACCAAGGGACAGTCAGCGGAATGAGCAGTTCTTC. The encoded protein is CASSQPRDSQRNEQFF.

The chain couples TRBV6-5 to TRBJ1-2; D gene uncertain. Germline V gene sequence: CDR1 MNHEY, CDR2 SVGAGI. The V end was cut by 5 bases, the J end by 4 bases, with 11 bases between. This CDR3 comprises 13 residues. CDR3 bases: TGTGCCAGCAGTCCGCGGACCGGCTATGGCTACACCTTC. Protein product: CASSPRTGYGYTF.

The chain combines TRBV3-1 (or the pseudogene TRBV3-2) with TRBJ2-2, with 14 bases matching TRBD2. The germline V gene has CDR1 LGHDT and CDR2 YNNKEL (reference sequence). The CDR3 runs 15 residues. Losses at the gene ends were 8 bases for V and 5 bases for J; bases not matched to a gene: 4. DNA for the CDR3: TGTGCCAGCCGACTAGCGGGGGGGCAAACCGGGGAGCTGTTTTTT. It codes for CASRLAGGQTGELFF.

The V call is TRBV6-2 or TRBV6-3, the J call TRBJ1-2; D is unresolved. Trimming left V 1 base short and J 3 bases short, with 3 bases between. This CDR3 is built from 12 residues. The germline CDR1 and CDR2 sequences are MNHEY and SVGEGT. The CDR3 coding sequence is TGTGCCAGCAGTTACTTGGACTATGGCTACACCTTC. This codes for CASSYLDYGYTF.

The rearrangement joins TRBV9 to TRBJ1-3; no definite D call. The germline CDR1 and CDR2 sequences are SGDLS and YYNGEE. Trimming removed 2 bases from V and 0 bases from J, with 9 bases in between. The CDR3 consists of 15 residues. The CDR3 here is CASSVWEGSGNTIYF. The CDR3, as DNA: TGTGCCAGCAGCGTCTGGGAGGGCTCTGGAAACACCATATATTTT.

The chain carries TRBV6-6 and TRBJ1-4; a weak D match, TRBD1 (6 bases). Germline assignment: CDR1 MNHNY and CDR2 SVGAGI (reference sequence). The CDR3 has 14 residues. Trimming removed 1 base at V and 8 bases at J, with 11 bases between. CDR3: CASSYFGGAEKLFF. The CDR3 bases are TGTGCCAGCAGTTACTTCGGGGGCGCGGAAAAACTGTTTTTT.

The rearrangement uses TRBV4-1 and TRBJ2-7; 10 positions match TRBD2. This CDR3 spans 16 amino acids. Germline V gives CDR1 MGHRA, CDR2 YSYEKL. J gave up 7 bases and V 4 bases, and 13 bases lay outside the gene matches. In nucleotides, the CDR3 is TGCGCCAGCAGCCTCGCGCCAGCGGGAGGGCCGAATGAGCAGTACTTC. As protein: CASSLAPAGGPNEQYF.

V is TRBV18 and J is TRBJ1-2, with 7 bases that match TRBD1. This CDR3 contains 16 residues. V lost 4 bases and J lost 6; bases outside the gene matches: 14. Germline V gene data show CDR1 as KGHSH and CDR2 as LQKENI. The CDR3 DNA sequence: TGTGCCAGCTCACGGGACAGTGGGGCCTGGGGTGATGGCTACACCTTC. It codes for CASSRDSGAWGDGYTF.

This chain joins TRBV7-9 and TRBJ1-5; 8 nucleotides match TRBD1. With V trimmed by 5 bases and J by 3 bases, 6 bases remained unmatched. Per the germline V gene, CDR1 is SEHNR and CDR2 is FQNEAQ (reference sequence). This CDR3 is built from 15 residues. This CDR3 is CASSPPGGLNQPQHF. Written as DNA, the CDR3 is TGTGCCAGCAGCCCCCCAGGGGGCCTCAATCAGCCCCAGCATTTT. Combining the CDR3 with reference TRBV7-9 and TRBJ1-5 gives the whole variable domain DTGVSQNPRHKITKRGQNVTFRCDPISEHNRLYWYRQTLGQGPEFLTYFQNEAQLEKSRLLSDRFSAERPKGSFSTLEIQRTEQGDSAMYLCASSPPGGLNQPQHFGDGTRLSIL.

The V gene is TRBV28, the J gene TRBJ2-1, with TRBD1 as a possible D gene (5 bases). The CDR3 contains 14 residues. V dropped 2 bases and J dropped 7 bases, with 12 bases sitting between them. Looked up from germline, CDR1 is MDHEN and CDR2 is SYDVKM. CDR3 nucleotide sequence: TGTGCCAGCAGTTTACTGGGGCGATGGAATGAGCAGTTCTTC. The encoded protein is CASSLLGRWNEQFF.

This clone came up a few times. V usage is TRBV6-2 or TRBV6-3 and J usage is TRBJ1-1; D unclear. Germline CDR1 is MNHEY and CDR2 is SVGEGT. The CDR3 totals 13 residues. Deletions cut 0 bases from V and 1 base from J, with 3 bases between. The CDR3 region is CASSYSSNTEAFF. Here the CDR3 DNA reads TGTGCCAGCAGTTACTCGTCGAACACTGAAGCTTTCTTT.

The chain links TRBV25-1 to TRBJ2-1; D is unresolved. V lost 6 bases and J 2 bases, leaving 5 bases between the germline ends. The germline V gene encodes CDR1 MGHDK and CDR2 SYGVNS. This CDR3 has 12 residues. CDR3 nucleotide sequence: TGTGCCAGCAGCCGACCCTACAATGAGCAGTTCTTC. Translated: CASSRPYNEQFF.

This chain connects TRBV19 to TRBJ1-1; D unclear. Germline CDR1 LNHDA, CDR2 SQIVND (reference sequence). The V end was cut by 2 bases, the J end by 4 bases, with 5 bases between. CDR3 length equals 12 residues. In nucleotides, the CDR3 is TGTGCCAGTAGTATACGGAGCACTGAAGCTTTCTTT. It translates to CASSIRSTEAFF.

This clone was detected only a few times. The CDR3 region is CASSEMGPSQPQHF. The CDR3 nucleotides are TGTGCCAGCAGCGAGATGGGACCGAGTCAGCCCCAGCATTTT. This sequence joins TRBV28 and TRBJ1-5, with D maybe TRBD1 (5 bases). CDR1 and CDR2 (germline): MDHEN, SYDVKM. V was clipped by 6 bases and J by 6 bases, with 15 bases between them. CDR3 length equals 14 residues. The variable domain in full, completed from reference TRBV28 and TRBJ1-5, reads DVKVTQSSRYLVKRTGEKVFLECVQDMDHENMFWYRQDPGLGLRLIYFSYDVKMKEKGDIPEGYSVSREKKERFSLILESASTNQTSMYLCASSEMGPSQPQHFGDGTRLSIL.

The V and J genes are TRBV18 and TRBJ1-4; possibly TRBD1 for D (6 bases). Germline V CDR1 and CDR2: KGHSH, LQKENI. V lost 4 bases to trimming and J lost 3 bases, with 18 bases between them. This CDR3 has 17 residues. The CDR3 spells CASSLNPTGTANEKLFF. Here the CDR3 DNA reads TGTGCCAGCTCACTTAATCCTACAGGGACGGCTAATGAAAAACTGTTTTTT.

The CDR3 DNA is TGCGCCAGCAGCTTAGGAAGGGGCTATGGCTACACCTTC. This gives the protein CASSLGRGYGYTF. The chain is built from TRBV5-1 and TRBJ1-2; perhaps TRBD1 as D (5 bases). The CDR3 sequence is 13 residues long. The ends were cut back, 2 bases at V and 4 bases at J, with 9 bases in the middle. CDR1 and CDR2 from the germline V gene are SGHRS and YFSETQ.

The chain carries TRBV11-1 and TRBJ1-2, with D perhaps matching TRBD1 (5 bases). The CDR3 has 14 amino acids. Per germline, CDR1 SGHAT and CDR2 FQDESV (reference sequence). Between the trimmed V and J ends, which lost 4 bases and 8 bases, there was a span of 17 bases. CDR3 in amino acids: CASSSLGGRDGYTF. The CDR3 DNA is TGTGCCAGCAGCTCCCTAGGCGGGCGGGACGGCTACACCTTC.

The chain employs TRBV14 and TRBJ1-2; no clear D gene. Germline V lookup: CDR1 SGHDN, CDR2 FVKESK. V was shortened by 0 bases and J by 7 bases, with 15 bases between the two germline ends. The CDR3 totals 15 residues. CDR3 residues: CASSQDLGSLGGYTF. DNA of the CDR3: TGTGCCAGCAGCCAAGATCTTGGCAGCCTGGGTGGCTACACCTTC.

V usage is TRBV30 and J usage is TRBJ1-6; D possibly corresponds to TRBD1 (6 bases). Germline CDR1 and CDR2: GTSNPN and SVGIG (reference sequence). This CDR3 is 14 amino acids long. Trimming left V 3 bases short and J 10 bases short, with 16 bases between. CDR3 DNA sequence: TGTGCCTGGAGCCGGCCGCAGGGGAAATCACCCCTCCACTTT. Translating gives CAWSRPQGKSPLHF.

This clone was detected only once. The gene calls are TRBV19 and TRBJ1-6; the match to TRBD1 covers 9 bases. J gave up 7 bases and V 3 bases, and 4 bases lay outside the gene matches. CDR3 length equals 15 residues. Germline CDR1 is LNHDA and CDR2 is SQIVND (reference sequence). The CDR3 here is CASSISGTGNSPLHF. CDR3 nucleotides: TGTGCCAGTAGTATTAGCGGGACAGGGAATTCACCCCTCCACTTT.

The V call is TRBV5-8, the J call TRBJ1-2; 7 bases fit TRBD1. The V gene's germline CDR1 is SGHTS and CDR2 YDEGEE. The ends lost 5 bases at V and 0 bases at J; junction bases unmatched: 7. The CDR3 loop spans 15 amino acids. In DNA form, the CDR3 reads TGTGCCAGCAGTTTTGTAGGGGGCTCTAACTATGGCTACACCTTC. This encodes CASSFVGGSNYGYTF.

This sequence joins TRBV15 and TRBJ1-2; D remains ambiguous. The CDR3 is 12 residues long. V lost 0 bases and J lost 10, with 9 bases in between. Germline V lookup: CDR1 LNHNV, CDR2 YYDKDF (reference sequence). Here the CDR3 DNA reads TGTGCCACCAGCAGAGATCGGCAGTTCTACACCTTC. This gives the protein CATSRDRQFYTF. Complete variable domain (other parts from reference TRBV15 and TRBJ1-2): DAMVIQNPRYQVTQFGKPVTLSCSQTLNHNVMYWYQQKSSQAPKLLFHYYDKDFNNEADTPDNFQSRRPNTSFCFLDIRSPGLGDTAMYLCATSRDRQFYTFGSGTRLTVV.

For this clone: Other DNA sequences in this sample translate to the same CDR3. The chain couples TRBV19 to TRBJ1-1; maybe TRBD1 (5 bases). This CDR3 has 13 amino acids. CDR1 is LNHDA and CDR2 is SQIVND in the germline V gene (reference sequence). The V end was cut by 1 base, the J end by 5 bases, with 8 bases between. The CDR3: CASSIGGGTEAFF. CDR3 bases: TGTGCCAGTAGTATAGGCGGGGGGACTGAAGCTTTCTTT.

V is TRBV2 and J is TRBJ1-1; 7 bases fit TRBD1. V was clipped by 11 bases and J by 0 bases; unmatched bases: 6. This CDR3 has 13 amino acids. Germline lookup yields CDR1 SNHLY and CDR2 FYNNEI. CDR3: CAGSGTVNTEAFF. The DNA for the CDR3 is TGTGCCGGGTCGGGGACAGTGAACACTGAAGCTTTCTTT.

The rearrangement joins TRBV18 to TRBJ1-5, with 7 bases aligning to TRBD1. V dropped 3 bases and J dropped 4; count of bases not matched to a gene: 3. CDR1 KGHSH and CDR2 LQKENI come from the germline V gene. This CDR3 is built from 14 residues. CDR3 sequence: CASSPRDSNQPQHF. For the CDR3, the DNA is TGTGCCAGCTCACCTCGGGACAGTAATCAGCCCCAGCATTTT. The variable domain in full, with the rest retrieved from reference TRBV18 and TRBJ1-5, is NAGVMQNPRHLVRRRGQEARLRCSPMKGHSHVYWYRQLPEEGLKFMVYLQKENIIDESGMPKERFSAEFPKEGPSILRIQQVVRGDSAAYFCASSPRDSNQPQHFGDGTRLSIL.

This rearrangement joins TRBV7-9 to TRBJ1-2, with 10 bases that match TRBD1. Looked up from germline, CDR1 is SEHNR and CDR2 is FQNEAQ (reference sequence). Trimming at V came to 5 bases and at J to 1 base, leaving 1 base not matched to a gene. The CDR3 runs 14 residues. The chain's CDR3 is CASSRTGGNYGYTF. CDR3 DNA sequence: TGTGCCAGCAGCCGGACAGGGGGTAACTATGGCTACACCTTC.

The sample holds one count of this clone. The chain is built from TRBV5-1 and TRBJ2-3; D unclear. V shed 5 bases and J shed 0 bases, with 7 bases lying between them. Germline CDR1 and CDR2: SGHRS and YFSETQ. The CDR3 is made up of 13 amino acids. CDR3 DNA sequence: TGCGCCAGCAGTGGGGTTAGCACAGATACGCAGTATTTT. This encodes CASSGVSTDTQYF.

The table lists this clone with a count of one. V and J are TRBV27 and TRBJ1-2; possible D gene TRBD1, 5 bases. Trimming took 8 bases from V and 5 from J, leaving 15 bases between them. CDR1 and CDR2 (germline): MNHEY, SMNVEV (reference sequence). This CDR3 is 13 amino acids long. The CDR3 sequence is CASRRGGYYGYTF. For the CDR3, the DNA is TGTGCCAGCCGGCGGGGGGGTTATTATGGCTACACCTTC.

The CDR3 bases are TGCGCCAGCAGTGTATGGGGAGAGGCTGAAGCTTTCTTT. Protein: CASSVWGEAEAFF. This chain joins TRBV10-2 and TRBJ1-1; no reliable D call. CDR1 and CDR2 from the germline V gene are WSHSY and SAAADI. V lost 4 bases, J lost 6 bases, and 12 bases lay in between. CDR3 length equals 13 residues.